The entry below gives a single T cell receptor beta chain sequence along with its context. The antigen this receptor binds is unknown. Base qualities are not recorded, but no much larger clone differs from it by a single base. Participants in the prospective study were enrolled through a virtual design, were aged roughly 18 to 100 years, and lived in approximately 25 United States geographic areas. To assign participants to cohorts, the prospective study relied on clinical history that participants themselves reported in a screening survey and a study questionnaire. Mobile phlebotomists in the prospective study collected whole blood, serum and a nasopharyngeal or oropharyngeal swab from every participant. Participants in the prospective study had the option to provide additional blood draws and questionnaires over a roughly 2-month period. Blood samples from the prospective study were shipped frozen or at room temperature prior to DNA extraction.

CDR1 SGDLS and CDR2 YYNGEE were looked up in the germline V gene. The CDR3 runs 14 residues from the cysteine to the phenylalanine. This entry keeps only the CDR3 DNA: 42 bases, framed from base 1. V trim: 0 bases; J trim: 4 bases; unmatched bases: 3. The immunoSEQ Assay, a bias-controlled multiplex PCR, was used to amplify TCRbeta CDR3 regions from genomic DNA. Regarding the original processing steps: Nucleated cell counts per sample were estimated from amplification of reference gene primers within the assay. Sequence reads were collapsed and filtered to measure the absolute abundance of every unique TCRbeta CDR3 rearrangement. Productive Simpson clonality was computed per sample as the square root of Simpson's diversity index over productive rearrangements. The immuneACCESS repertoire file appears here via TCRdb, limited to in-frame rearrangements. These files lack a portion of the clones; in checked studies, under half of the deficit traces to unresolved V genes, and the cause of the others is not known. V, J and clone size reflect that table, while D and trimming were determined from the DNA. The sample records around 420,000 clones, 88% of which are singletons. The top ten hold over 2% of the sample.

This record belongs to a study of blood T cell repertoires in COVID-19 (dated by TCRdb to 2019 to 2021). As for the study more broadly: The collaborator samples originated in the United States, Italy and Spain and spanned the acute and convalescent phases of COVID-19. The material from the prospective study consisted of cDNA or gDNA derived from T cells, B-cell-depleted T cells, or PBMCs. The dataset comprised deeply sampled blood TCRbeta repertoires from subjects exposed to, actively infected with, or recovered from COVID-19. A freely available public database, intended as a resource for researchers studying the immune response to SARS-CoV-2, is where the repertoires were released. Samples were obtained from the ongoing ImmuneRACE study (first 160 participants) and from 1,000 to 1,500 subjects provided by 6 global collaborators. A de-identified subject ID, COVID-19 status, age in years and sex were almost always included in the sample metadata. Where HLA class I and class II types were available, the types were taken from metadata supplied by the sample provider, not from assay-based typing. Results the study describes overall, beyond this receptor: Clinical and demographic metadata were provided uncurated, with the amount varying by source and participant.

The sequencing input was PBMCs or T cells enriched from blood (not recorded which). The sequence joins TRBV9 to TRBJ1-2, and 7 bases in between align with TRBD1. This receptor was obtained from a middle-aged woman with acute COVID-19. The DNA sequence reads TGTGCCAGCAGCGTAGAGGCAGGGGGCTATGGCTACACCTTC. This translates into CASSVEAGGYGYTF.